This T cell receptor beta chain was captured in a study of CD8 T cells in Susac syndrome. Germline V gives CDR1 MGHRA, CDR2 YSYEKL. Trimming cost V 1 base and J 8 bases, with 17 bases left between them. The CDR3 is 15 amino acids. An amount of RNA that ranged from roughly 0.5 to 1 ug was reverse transcribed with random hexamers. The amplification used immunoSEQ multiplex PCR on TCR beta CDR3; it spanned 54 Vbeta and 13 Jbeta. TCRdb reanalysed the immunoSEQ multiplex PCR reads using MiXCR and keeps one entry per CDR3 protein. Among around 50,000 distinct CDR3 sequences listed, around 93% were seen once. While serving as controls, healthy donors were matched for age and sex.

The sequencing input was CD8+ T cells from PBMCs. The rearrangement joins TRBV4-1 to TRBJ1-2; D uncertain. The receptor was isolated from a human donor in good health. This CDR3 is CASSQVDHPAGGYTF. The CDR3 DNA reads as TGCGCCAGCAGCCAAGTCGACCACCCGGCGGGGGGCTACACCTTC.